The next 8 T cell receptor beta chains were all read from a single sample in a study of Ad26.COV2.S vaccination and SARS-CoV-2 variants. The treatment is: around 19 received Ad26.COV2.S at low or high dose, single or two shots; roughly five received placebo; per-sample allocation not given. On day 63 after the first injection, vaccine and placebo recipients gave samples. Method: immunoSEQ multiplex PCR; TCRdb's copy keeps in-frame clones and lacks some. The sample comprises 350,000 to 500,000 clones, around 90% of which are singletons, and roughly 3.9% rests with the top ten. The material was peripheral blood, obtained in a trial of Ad26.COV2.S vaccine versus placebo. Receptors originate from a person aged 18-60 years who received the Ad26.COV2.S COVID-19 vaccine or a placebo.

The J gene is TRBJ2-7, the V gene TRBV6-5; a weak D match, TRBD1 (6 bases). The germline V and J ends were trimmed by 0 bases and 1 base, with 10 bases remaining between them. CDR1 is MNHEY and CDR2 is SVGAGI in the germline V gene. This CDR3 is 15 amino acids long. The CDR3 coding sequence is TGTGCCAGCAGTTACTCGAGACAGGAGTCCTACGAGCAGTACTTC. Protein sequence: CASSYSRQESYEQYF.

This clone showed up just once. This sequence joins TRBV6-2 or TRBV6-3 and TRBJ2-3; 10 bases match TRBD2. The V gene's germline CDR1 is MNHEY and CDR2 SVGEGT. J gave up 4 bases and V 6 bases, and 4 bases lay outside the gene matches. CDR3 length: 14 amino acids. CDR3 region: CASRPSGSPDTQYF. CDR3 DNA: TGTGCCAGCAGACCTAGCGGGAGCCCAGATACGCAGTATTTT.

The chain links TRBV24-1 to TRBJ2-2; either TRBD1 or TRBD2 may fit D (5 bases each). Trimming took 3 bases from V and 2 from J, leaving 12 bases between them. Per germline, CDR1 KGHDR and CDR2 SFDVKD. CDR3 size: 16 residues. Here the CDR3 reads CATSDDGTGNTGELFF. CDR3 nucleotides: TGTGCCACCAGTGATGACGGGACGGGTAACACCGGGGAGCTGTTTTTT.

J is TRBJ2-2 and V is TRBV2, with D unresolved. Trimming stripped 4 bases from V and 2 bases from J, with 11 bases between. The CDR3 loop spans 15 amino acids. The germline V gene encodes CDR1 SNHLY and CDR2 FYNNEI. CDR3 loop: CASSADSLNTGELFF. CDR3 DNA: TGTGCCAGCAGTGCGGATAGCCTTAACACCGGGGAGCTGTTTTTT.

The rearrangement links TRBV2 to TRBJ2-7, with TRBD1 matching 10 bases. The CDR3 has 15 residues. J gave up 0 bases and V 9 bases, and 8 bases lay outside the gene matches. The V gene's germline CDR1 is SNHLY and CDR2 FYNNEI. CDR3 amino acids: CASHRDRGFSYEQYF. DNA of the CDR3: TGTGCCAGTCACCGGGACAGGGGCTTCTCCTACGAGCAGTACTTC.

This clone was detected a few times. The J gene is TRBJ2-7, the V gene TRBV19, with TRBD1 identical over 7 bases. V dropped 4 bases and J dropped 7; count of bases not matched to a gene: 10. The V gene's germline CDR1 is LNHDA and CDR2 SQIVND (reference sequence). The CDR3 is made up of 14 amino acids. DNA of the CDR3: TGTGCCAGTAGTACAACCGGGACAGCGCGAGAGCAGTACTTC. It specifies CASSTTGTAREQYF.

This chain links TRBV4-1 with TRBJ2-5; 7 nucleotides align to TRBD2. The V gene end was trimmed by 1 base and the J gene end by 5 bases; junction bases not matched to a gene: 7. The CDR3 length is 15 residues. CDR1 is MGHRA, CDR2 YSYEKL, per germline. The CDR3 region is CASSQVLEGGETQYF. The CDR3 coding sequence is TGCGCCAGCAGCCAAGTGTTGGAGGGAGGGGAGACCCAGTACTTC.

This sequence joins TRBV29-1 and TRBJ2-1, with a weak D call TRBD2 (6 bases). The V end lost 4 bases, the J end lost 5 bases, and 18 bases lay between the germline ends. The CDR3 is made up of 15 amino acids. Germline V gene data show CDR1 as SQVTM and CDR2 as ANQGSEA. The CDR3 spells CSVALHLASHNEQFF. The CDR3 bases are TGCAGCGTTGCACTTCACCTAGCGTCTCACAATGAGCAGTTCTTC.